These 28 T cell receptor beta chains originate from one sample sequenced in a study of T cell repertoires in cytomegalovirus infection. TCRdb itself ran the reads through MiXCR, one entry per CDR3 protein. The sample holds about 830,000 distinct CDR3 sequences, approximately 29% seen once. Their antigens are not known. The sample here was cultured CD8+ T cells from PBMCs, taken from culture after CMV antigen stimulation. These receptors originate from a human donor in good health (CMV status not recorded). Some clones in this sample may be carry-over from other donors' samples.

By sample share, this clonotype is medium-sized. DNA of the CDR3: TGTGCTAGTGGTTTGCCCCTAGCGGGGGGGCTCGTCAATGAGCAGTTCTTC. Amino acid sequence: CASGLPLAGGLVNEQFF. The chain is built from TRBV12-5 and TRBJ2-1; 12 bases map to TRBD2. CDR1 is LGHNT and CDR2 is FRNRAP in the germline V gene. V lost 2 bases to trimming and J lost 6 bases; unmatched junction nucleotides: 8. The CDR3 consists of 17 residues.

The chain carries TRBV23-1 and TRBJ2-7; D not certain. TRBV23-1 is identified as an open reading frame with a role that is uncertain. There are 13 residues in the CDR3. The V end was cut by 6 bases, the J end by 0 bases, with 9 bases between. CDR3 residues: CASRNSISYEQYV. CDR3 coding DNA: TGCGCCAGCAGGAACAGTATCTCCTACGAGCAGTACGTC.

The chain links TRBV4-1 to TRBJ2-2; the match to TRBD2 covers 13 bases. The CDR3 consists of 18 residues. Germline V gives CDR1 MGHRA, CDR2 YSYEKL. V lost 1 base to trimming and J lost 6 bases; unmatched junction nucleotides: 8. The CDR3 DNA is TGCGCCAGCAGCCAAGGCCTAACTAGCGGGGGGGCATCCGGGGAGCTGTTTTTT. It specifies CASSQGLTSGGASGELFF.

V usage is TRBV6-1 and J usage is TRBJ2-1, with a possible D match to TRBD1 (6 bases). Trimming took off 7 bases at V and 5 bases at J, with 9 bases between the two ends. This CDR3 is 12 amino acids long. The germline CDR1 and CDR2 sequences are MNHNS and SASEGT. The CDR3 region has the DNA TGTGCCAGCACCTGGGGGCACAATGAGCAGTTCTTC. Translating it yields CASTWGHNEQFF.

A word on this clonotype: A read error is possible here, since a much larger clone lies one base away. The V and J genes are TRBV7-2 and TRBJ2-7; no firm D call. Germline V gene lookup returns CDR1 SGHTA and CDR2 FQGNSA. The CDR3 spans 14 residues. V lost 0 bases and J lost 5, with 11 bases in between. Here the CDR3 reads CASSLAELGDEQYF. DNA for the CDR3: TGTGCCAGCAGCTTAGCGGAGTTGGGCGACGAGCAGTACTTC.

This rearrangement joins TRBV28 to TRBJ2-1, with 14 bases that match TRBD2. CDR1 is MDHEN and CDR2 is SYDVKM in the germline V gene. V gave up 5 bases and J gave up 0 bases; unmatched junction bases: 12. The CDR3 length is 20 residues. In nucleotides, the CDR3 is TGTGCCAGCAGTAGACATCCGGGACTAGCGGGGGAGACCTCCTACAATGAGCAGTTCTTC. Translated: CASSRHPGLAGETSYNEQFF.

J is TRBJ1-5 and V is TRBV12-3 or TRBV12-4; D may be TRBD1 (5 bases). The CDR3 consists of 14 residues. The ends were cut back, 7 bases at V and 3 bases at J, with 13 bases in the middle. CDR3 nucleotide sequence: TGTGCCAGCACCCTGACAGCACCCAATCAGCCCCAGCATTTT. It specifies CASTLTAPNQPQHF.

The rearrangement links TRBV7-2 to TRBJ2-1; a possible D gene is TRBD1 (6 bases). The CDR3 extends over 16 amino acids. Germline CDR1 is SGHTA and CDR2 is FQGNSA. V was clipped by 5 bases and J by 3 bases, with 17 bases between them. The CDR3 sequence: CASSVGMQGNYNEQFF. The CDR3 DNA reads TGTGCCAGCAGCGTCGGTATGCAGGGGAACTACAATGAGCAGTTCTTC.

CDR3 DNA: TGTGCCAGCAGTTCTCTAGCCGGTGGGGAGCTGTTTTTT. As protein: CASSSLAGGELFF. V is TRBV12-3 or TRBV12-4 and J is TRBJ2-2; perhaps TRBD2 as D (5 bases). Trimming cost V 4 bases and J 8 bases, with 11 bases left between them. This CDR3 has 13 amino acids.

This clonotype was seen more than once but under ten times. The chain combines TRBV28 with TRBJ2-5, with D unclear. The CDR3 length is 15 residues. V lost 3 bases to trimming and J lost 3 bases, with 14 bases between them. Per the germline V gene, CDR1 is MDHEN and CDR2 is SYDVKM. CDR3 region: CASSFIDSQEETQYF. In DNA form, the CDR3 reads TGTGCCAGCAGTTTTATTGACTCCCAGGAAGAGACCCAGTACTTC.

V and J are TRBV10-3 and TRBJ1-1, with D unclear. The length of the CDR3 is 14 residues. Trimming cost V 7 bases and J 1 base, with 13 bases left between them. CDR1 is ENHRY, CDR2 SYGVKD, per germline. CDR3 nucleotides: TGTGCCATCAAACCCGATCACTCGAACACTGAAGCTTTCTTT. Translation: CAIKPDHSNTEAFF.

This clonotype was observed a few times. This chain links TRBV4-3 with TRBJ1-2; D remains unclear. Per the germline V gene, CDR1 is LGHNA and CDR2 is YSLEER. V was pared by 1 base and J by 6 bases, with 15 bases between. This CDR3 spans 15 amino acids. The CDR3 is CASSQARREADGYTF. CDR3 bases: TGCGCCAGCAGCCAAGCCAGGAGGGAGGCAGATGGCTACACCTTC.

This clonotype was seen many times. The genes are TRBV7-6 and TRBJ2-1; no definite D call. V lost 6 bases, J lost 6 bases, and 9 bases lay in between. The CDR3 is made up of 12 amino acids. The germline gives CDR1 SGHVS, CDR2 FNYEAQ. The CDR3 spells CASSFSGNEQFF. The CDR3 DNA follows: TGTGCCAGCAGTTTTAGTGGCAATGAGCAGTTCTTC.

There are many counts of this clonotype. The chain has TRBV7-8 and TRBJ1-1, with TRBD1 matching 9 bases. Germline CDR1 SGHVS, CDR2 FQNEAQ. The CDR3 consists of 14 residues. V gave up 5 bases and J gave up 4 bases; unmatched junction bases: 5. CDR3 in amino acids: CASSLGQGVTEAFF. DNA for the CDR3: TGTGCCAGCAGCCTGGGACAGGGAGTCACTGAAGCTTTCTTT.

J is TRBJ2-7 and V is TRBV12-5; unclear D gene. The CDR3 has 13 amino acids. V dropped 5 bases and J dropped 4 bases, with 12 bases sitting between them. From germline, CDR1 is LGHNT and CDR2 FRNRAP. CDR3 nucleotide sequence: TGTGCTAGTGGTGTCGGTGGACCTTACGAGCAGTACTTC. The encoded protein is CASGVGGPYEQYF.

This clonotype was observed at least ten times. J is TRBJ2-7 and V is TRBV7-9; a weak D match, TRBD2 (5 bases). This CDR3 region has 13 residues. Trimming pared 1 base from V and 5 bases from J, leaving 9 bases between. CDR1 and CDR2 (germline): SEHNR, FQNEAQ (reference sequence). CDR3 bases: TGTGCCAGCAGCTTAGGGCCGAGGGACGAGCAGTACGTC. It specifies CASSLGPRDEQYV.

Here the CDR3 DNA reads TGTGCCAGCAGCTCCACGGGGAGCGGGGGGTTGGATACGCAGTATTTT. Its protein product is CASSSTGSGGLDTQYF. The chain uses TRBV7-9 and TRBJ2-3; 9 nucleotides agree with TRBD2. With V trimmed by 4 bases and J by 6 bases, 11 bases remained unmatched. Germline CDR1 and CDR2: SEHNR and FQNEAQ (reference sequence). CDR3 size: 16 residues. Looking up the rest from reference TRBV7-9 and TRBJ2-3 gives the full variable domain: DTGVSQNPRHKITKRGQNVTFRCDPISEHNRLYWYRQTLGQGPEFLTYFQNEAQLEKSRLLSDRFSAERPKGSFSTLEIQRTEQGDSAMYLCASSSTGSGGLDTQYFGPGTRLTVL.

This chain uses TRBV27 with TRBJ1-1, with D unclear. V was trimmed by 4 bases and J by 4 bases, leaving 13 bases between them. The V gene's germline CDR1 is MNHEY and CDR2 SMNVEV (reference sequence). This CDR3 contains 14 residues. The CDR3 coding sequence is TGTGCCAGCAGTTCTATCGCTGAGGGCACTGAAGCTTTCTTT. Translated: CASSSIAEGTEAFF.

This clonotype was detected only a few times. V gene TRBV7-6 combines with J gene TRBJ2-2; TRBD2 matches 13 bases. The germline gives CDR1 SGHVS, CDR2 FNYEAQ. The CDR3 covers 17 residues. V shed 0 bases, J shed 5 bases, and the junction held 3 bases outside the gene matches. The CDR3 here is CASSLAPTSGGTGELFF. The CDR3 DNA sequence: TGTGCCAGCAGCTTAGCGCCGACTAGCGGGGGGACCGGGGAGCTGTTTTTT.

CDR3: CASSYSGLGETQYF. The DNA for the CDR3 is TGTGCCAGCAGTTACTCGGGACTAGGGGAGACCCAGTACTTC. The rearrangement joins TRBV6-5 to TRBJ2-5; TRBD2 agrees at 8 bases. Germline CDR1 MNHEY, CDR2 SVGAGI. The CDR3 extends over 14 amino acids. The ends lost 0 bases at V and 5 bases at J; junction bases unmatched: 2.

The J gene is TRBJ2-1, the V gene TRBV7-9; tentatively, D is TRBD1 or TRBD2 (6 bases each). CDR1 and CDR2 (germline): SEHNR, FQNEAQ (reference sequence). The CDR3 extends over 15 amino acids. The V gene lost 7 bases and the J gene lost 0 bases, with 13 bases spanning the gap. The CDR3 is CASTLKGGSYNEQFF. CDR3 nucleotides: TGTGCCAGCACCTTGAAGGGGGGCTCCTACAATGAGCAGTTCTTC.

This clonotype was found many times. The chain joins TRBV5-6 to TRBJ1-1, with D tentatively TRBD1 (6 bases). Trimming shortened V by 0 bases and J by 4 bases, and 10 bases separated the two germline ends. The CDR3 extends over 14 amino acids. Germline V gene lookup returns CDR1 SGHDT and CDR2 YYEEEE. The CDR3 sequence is CASSLAGVGTEAFF. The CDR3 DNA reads TGTGCCAGCAGCTTGGCAGGGGTGGGCACTGAAGCTTTCTTT.

The CDR3 here is CASSFEGANQPQHF. The DNA for the CDR3 is TGCGCCAGCAGCTTCGAAGGGGCCAATCAGCCCCAGCATTTT. The V gene is TRBV5-1, the J gene TRBJ1-5, with D maybe TRBD1 (5 bases). The CDR3 has 14 amino acids. Per the germline V gene, CDR1 is SGHRS and CDR2 is YFSETQ. Trimming took off 2 bases at V and 3 bases at J, with 9 bases between the two ends.

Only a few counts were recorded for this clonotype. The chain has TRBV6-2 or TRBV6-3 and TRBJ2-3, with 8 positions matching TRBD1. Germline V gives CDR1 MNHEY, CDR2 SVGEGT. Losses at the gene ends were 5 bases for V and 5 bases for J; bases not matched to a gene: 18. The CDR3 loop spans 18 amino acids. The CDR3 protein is CASSTETRTGLEGDTQYF. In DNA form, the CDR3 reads TGTGCCAGCAGTACGGAGACACGGACAGGGCTCGAGGGAGATACGCAGTATTTT.

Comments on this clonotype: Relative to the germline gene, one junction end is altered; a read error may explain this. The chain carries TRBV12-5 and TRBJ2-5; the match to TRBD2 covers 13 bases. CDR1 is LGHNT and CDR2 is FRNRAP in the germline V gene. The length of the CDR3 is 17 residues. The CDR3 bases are TGTGTTAGTGGTTTGGACAGACTAGCGGGGGGTGAGGAGACCCAGTACTTC. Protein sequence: CVSGLDRLAGGEETQYF.

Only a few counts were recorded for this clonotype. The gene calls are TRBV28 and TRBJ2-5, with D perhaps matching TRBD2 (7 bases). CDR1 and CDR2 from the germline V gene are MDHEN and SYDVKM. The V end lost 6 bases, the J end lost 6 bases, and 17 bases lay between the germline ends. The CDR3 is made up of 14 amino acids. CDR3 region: CASSPGGLSQTQYF. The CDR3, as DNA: TGTGCCAGCAGCCCCGGGGGGCTCTCCCAGACCCAGTACTTC. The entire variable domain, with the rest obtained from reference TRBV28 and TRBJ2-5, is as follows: DVKVTQSSRYLVKRTGEKVFLECVQDMDHENMFWYRQDPGLGLRLIYFSYDVKMKEKGDIPEGYSVSREKKERFSLILESASTNQTSMYLCASSPGGLSQTQYFGPGTRLLVL.

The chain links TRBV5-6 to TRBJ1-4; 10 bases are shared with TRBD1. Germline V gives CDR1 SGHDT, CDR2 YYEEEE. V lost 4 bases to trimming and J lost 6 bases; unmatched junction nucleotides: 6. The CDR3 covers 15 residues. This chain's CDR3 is CASSSAGQGDEKLFF. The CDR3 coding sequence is TGTGCCAGCAGCAGCGCAGGACAGGGGGATGAAAAACTGTTTTTT.

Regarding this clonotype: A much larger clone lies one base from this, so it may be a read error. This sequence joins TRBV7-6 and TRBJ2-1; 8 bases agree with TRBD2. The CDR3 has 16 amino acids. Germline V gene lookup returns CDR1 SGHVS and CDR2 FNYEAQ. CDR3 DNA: TGTGCCAGCAGTCAACCTGCGGGGGGCTCCTACGATGAGCAGTTCTTC. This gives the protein CASSQPAGGSYDEQFF.